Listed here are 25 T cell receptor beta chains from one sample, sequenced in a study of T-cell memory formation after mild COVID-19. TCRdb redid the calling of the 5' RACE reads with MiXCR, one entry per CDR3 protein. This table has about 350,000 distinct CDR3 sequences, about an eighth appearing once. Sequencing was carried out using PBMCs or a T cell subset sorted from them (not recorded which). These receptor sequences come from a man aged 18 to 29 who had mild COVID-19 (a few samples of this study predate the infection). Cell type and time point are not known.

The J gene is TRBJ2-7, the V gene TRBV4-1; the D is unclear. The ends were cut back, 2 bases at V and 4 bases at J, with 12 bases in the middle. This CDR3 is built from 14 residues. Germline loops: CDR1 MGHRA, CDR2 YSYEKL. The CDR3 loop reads CASSQIGSVYEQYF. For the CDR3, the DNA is TGCGCCAGCAGCCAAATCGGGTCAGTATACGAGCAGTACTTC.

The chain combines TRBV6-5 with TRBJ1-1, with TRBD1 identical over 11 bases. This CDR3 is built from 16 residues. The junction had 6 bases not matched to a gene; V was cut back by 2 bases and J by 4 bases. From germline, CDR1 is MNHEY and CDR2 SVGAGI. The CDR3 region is CASSYKTGTGGTEAFF. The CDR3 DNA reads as TGTGCCAGCAGTTACAAAACCGGGACAGGGGGCACTGAAGCTTTCTTT.

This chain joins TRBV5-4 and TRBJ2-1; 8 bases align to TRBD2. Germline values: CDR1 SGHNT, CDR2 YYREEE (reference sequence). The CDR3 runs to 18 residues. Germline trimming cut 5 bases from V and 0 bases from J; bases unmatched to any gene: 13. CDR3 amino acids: CASRRLGGGRSSYNEQFF. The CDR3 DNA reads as TGTGCCAGCAGGCGATTGGGCGGGGGGCGCAGCTCCTACAATGAGCAGTTCTTC.

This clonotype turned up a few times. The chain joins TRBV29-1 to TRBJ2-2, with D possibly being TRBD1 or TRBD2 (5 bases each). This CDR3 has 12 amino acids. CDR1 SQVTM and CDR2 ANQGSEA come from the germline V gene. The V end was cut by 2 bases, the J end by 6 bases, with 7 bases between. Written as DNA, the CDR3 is TGCAGCGTTGAATTGGGGGCCGGGGAGCTGTTTTTT. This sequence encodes CSVELGAGELFF.

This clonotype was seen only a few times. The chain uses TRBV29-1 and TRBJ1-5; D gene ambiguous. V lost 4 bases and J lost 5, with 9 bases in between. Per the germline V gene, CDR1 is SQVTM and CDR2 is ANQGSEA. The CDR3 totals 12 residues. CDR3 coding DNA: TGCAGCGTTGCGGACTTCCATCAGCCCCAGCATTTT. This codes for CSVADFHQPQHF. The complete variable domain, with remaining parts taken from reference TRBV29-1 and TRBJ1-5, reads SAVISQKPSRDICQRGTSLTIQCQVDSQVTMMFWYRQQPGQSLTLIATANQGSEATYESGFVIDKFPISRPNLTFSTLTVSNMSPEDSSIYLCSVADFHQPQHFGDGTRLSIL.

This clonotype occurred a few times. DNA for the CDR3: TGCAGTGCTAGAGATGACAGCCAGGGCGAGCAGTACTTC. Protein: CSARDDSQGEQYF. The chain joins TRBV20-1 to TRBJ2-7, with D perhaps TRBD1 (5 bases). This CDR3 has 13 amino acids. The ends were cut back, 0 bases at V and 6 bases at J, with 12 bases in the middle. The germline CDR1 and CDR2 sequences are DFQATT and SNEGSKA (reference sequence).

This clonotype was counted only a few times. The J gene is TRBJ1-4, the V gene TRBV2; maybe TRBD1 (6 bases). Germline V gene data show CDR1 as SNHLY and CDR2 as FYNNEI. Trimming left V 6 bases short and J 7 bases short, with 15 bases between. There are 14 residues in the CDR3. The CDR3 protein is CASRTGRGGEKLFF. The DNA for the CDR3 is TGTGCCAGCAGAACAGGGAGGGGCGGTGAAAAACTGTTTTTT.

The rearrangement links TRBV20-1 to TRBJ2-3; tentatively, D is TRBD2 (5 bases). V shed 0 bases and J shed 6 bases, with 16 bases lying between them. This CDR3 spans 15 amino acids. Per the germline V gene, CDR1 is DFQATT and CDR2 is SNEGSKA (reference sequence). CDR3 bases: TGCAGTGCTAGAGATTCGGCGGGTTCGACGGATACGCAGTATTTT. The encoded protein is CSARDSAGSTDTQYF.

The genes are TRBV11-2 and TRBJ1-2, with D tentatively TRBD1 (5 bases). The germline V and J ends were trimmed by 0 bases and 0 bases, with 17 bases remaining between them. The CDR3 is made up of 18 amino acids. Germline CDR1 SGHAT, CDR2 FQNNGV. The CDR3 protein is CASSLDRIGGPANYGYTF. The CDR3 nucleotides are TGTGCCAGCAGCTTAGATCGTATCGGGGGACCAGCTAACTATGGCTACACCTTC.

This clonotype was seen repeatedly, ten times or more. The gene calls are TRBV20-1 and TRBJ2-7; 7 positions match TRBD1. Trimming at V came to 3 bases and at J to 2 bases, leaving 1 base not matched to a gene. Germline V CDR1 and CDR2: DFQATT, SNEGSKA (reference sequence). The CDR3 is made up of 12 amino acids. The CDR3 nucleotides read TGCAGTGCTAGGACAGGGACCTACGAGCAGTACTTC. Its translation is CSARTGTYEQYF.

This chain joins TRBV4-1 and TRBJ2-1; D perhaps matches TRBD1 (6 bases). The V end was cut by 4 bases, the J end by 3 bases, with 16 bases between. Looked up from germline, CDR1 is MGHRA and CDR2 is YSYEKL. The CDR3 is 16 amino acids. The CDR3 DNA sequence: TGCGCCAGCAGCCGCGATGTCGGACAGAGCTACAATGAGCAGTTCTTC. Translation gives CASSRDVGQSYNEQFF.

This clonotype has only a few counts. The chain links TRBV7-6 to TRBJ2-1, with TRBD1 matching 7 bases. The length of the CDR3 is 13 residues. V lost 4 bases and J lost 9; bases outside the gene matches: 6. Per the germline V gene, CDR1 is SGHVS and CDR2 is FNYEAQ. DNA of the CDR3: TGTGCCAGCAGCTCGACAGGGAAGGGTGAGCAGTTCTTC. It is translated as CASSSTGKGEQFF.

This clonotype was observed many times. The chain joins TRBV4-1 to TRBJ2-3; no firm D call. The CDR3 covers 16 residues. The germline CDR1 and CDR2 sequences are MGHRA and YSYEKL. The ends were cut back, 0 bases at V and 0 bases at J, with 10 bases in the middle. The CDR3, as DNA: TGCGCCAGCAGCCAAGAGGCCTTTCCTAGCACAGATACGCAGTATTTT. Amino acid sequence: CASSQEAFPSTDTQYF.

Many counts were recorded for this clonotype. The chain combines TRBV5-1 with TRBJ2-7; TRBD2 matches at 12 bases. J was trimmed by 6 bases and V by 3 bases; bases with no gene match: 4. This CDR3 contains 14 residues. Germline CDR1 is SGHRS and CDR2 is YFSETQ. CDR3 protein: CASSSSGGAGEQYF. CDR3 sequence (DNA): TGCGCCAGCAGCTCTAGCGGGGGGGCCGGCGAGCAGTACTTC.

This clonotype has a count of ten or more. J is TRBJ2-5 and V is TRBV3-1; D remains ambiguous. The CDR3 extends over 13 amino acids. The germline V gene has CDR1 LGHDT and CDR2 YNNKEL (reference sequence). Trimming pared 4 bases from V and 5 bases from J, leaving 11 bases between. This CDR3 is CASSLRAAETQYF. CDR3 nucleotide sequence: TGTGCCAGCAGCCTACGCGCAGCGGAGACCCAGTACTTC.

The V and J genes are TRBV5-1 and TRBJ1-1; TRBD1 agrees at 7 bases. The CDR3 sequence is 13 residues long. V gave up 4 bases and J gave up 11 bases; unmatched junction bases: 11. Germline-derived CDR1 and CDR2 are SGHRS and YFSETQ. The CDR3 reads CASSPGGDGRAFF. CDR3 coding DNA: TGCGCCAGCAGCCCAGGGGGTGATGGTCGGGCTTTCTTT. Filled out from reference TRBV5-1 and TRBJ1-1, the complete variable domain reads KAGVTQTPRYLIKTRGQQVTLSCSPISGHRSVSWYQQTPGQGLQFLFEYFSETQRNKGNFPGRFSGRQFSNSRSEMNVSTLELGDSALYLCASSPGGDGRAFFGQGTRLTVV.

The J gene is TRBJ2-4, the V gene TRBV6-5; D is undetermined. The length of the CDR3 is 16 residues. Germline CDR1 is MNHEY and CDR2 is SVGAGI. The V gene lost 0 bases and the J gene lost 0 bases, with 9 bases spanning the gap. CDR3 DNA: TGTGCCAGCAGTTACTCGATTGGGTTAGCCAAAAACATTCAGTACTTC. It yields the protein CASSYSIGLAKNIQYF.

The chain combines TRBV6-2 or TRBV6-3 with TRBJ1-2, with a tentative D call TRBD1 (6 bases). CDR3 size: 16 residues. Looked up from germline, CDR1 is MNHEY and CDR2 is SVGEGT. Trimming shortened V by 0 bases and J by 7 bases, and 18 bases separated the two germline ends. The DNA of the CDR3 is TGTGCCAGCAGTTACTCGATAACAGGGTTGGATGGTGGCTACACCTTC. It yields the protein CASSYSITGLDGGYTF.

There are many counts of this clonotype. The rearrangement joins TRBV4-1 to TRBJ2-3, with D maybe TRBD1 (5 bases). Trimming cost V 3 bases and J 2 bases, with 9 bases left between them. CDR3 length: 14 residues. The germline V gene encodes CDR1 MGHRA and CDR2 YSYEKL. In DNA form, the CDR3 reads TGCGCCAGCAGCCATACAGGTGCCACAGATACGCAGTATTTT. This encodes CASSHTGATDTQYF.

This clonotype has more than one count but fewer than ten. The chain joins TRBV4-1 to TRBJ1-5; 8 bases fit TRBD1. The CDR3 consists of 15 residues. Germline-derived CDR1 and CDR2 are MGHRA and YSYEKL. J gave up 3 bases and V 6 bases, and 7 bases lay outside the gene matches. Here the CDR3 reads CASSPDREVNQPQHF. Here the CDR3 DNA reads TGCGCCAGCAGTCCGGACAGGGAAGTCAATCAGCCCCAGCATTTT.

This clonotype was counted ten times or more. CDR3 DNA sequence: TGTGCCAGCAGCCCCCGTGGGGCGGGGGGTACCGGGGAGCTGTTTTTT. Translation gives CASSPRGAGGTGELFF. The chain combines TRBV7-8 with TRBJ2-2; 8 nucleotides line up with TRBD2. Germline V lookup: CDR1 SGHVS, CDR2 FQNEAQ. V gave up 5 bases and J gave up 5 bases; unmatched junction bases: 10. This CDR3 contains 16 residues.

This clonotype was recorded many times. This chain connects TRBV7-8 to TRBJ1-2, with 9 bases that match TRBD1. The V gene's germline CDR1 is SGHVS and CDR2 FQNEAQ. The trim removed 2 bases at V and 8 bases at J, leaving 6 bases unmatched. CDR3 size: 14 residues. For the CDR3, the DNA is TGTGCCAGCAGCTTAAGGGACAGGGCGGGAGGCTACACCTTC. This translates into CASSLRDRAGGYTF.

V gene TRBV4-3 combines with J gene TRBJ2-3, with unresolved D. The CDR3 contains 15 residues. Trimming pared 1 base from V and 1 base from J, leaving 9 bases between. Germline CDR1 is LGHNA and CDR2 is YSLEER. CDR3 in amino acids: CASSQVRAGTDTQYF. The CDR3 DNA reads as TGCGCCAGCAGCCAAGTGCGCGCCGGCACAGATACGCAGTATTTT.

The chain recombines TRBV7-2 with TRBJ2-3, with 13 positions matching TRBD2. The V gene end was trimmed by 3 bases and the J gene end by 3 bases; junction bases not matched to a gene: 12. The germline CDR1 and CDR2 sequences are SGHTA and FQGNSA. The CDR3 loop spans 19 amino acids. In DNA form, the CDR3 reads TGTGCCAGCAGCTTCGCGCTGCTTGGACTAGCGGGGGTAACAGATACGCAGTATTTT. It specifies CASSFALLGLAGVTDTQYF.

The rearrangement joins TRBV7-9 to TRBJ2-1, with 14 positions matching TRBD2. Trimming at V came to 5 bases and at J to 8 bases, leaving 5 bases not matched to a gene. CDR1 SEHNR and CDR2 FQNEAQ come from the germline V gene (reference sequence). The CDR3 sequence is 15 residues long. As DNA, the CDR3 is TGTGCCAGCAGCGTGACTAGCGGGGGGGCGGATGAGCAGTTCTTC. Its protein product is CASSVTSGGADEQFF.